This TCR beta chain was obtained from a study of T cell responses to AZD1222 COVID-19 vaccine. General study findings and limits: Every sample of the repertoires postdated the peak T cell response. With dominance at 160-218 and 743-854, vaccine-associated CD4 TCRs spanned spike. Most donors were white British, females outnumbered males, and clonal diversity was possibly underestimated. Nearly half of spike-specific TCRs reportedly target variant regions that are unmutated in the B.1.351 and B.1.1.7 variants.

V dropped 2 bases and J dropped 4 bases, with 11 bases sitting between them. This CDR3 spans 14 amino acids. In germline, CDR1 is MNHEY, CDR2 SVGEGT. The assay was immunoSEQ multiplex PCR, and TCRdb's table has in-frame clones only and misses some. The table lists about 110,000 clones, 70% to 90% of them singletons. Concerning this clone: The antigen remains undetermined.

The receptor's source is an adult in good health. The specimen comprised peripheral blood, sampled on day 0 of MenACWY control vaccination. The chain uses TRBV6-2 or TRBV6-3 and TRBJ1-2; TRBD1 is a possible D gene (5 bases). CDR3 bases: TGTGCCAGCAGTTACGAGCAGGGCGTCTATGGCTACACCTTC. This gives the protein CASSYEQGVYGYTF.